In this sample, the clone carrying this T cell receptor (beta chain) turned up many times. Its antigen is still unknown. Germline V CDR1 and CDR2: SGHVS, FNYEAQ. This CDR3 comprises 16 residues. V dropped 2 bases and J dropped 3 bases, with 16 bases sitting between them. TCRdb reprocessed the reads via MiXCR and lists one record per CDR3 protein. Of 400,000 to 550,000 distinct CDR3 sequences listed, 10% to 12% are singletons. The entry originates in a study of T cell repertoires in cytomegalovirus infection. Study conclusions and caveats: CMV-specific TCR beta clonotypes restricted by HLA-C were the ones dominating the ex vivo response.

The J gene is TRBJ1-1, the V gene TRBV7-6, with D possibly TRBD1 on 6 matching bases. The sample comprised PBMCs. The sequence was collected from a human donor in good health (CMV status not recorded). Some clones in this sample may be carry-over from other donors' samples. DNA of the CDR3: TGTGCCAGCAGCTTAAGGGGGTCGGGTGGATACACTGAAGCTTTCTTT. Residues: CASSLRGSGGYTEAFF. The full variable domain, with the rest looked up from reference TRBV7-6 and TRBJ1-1, is GAGVSQSPRYKVTKRGQDVALRCDPISGHVSLYWYRQALGQGPEFLTYFNYEAQQDKSGLPNDRFSAERPEGSISTLTIQRTEQRDSAMYRCASSLRGSGGYTEAFFGQGTRLTVV.